The 18 T cell receptor beta chains given below trace back to one sample, sequenced in a study of blood T cell repertoires in COVID-19. Method: immunoSEQ multiplex PCR; TCRdb's copy keeps in-frame clones and lacks some. Seen here are approximately 170,000 clones, more than 70% observed once, and the top ten hold roughly a tenth. Sequencing used peripheral blood. The receptors shown here come from a woman over 75 with active or convalescent COVID-19.

The V call is TRBV12-5, the J call TRBJ2-3, with D possibly matching TRBD2 (5 bases). The CDR3 consists of 16 residues. Germline lookup yields CDR1 LGHNT and CDR2 FRNRAP. Trimming cost V 7 bases and J 2 bases, with 19 bases left between them. CDR3 sequence: CASAFKRGSYTDTQYF. DNA of the CDR3: TGTGCTAGTGCGTTTAAGAGAGGGAGCTACACAGATACGCAGTATTTT. The variable domain in full, with the rest retrieved from reference TRBV12-5 and TRBJ2-3, is DARVTQTPRHKVTEMGQEVTMRCQPILGHNTVFWYRQTMMQGLELLAYFRNRAPLDDSGMPKDRFSAEMPDATLATLKIQPSEPRDSAVYFCASAFKRGSYTDTQYFGPGTRLTVL.

The chain joins TRBV5-4 to TRBJ2-7; possibly TRBD1 for D (7 bases). This CDR3 comprises 14 residues. Per the germline V gene, CDR1 is SGHNT and CDR2 is YYREEE (reference sequence). V was shortened by 3 bases and J by 4 bases, with 14 bases between the two germline ends. In DNA, the CDR3 is TGTGCCAGCAGCTCTCGACAGGGAGGATACGAGCAGTACTTC. This translates into CASSSRQGGYEQYF.

The chain is built from TRBV6-5 and TRBJ2-7, with 12 bases lining up with TRBD1. Germline values: CDR1 MNHEY, CDR2 SVGAGI. This CDR3 contains 12 residues. V was pared by 10 bases and J by 5 bases, with 3 bases of the junction left unmatched. CDR3 nucleotide sequence: TGTGCCACCGGGACAGGGGGCCACGAGCAGTACTTC. It is translated as CATGTGGHEQYF.

The V gene is TRBV3-1 (or the pseudogene TRBV3-2), the J gene TRBJ1-2; TRBD1 aligns across 12 bases. Unmatched junction bases numbered 11, after V lost 4 bases and J lost 8 bases. Per germline, CDR1 LGHDT and CDR2 YNNKEL (reference sequence). This CDR3 is built from 16 residues. CDR3 residues: CASSPRDRGHTRGYTF. The CDR3 DNA reads as TGTGCCAGCAGCCCCCGGGACAGGGGGCATACGCGCGGCTACACCTTC.

This clone showed up just once. One end of the junction is discordant with germline, which a read error may explain. The chain carries TRBV3-1 (or the pseudogene TRBV3-2) and TRBJ2-7; 7 bases are shared with TRBD2. The CDR3 sequence is 12 residues long. CDR1 and CDR2 from the germline V gene are LGHDT and YNNKEL (reference sequence). This CDR3 reads CASSQDRRERVF. The CDR3 DNA follows: TGTGCCAGCAGCCAAGATAGGCGGGAGAGGGTCTTC.

This chain joins TRBV5-1 and TRBJ1-2; D perhaps matches TRBD1 (6 bases). The V and J ends lost 6 bases and 0 bases respectively, with 15 bases between them. The CDR3 has 15 amino acids. Germline V gene data show CDR1 as SGHRS and CDR2 as YFSETQ. CDR3 residues: CASIGGATSNYGYTF. Written as DNA, the CDR3 is TGCGCCAGCATTGGGGGCGCGACCTCTAACTATGGCTACACCTTC.

The J gene is TRBJ1-2, the V gene TRBV19; 10 bases map to TRBD1. With V trimmed by 5 bases and J by 5 bases, 8 bases remained unmatched. Germline V gene sequence: CDR1 LNHDA, CDR2 SQIVND (reference sequence). This CDR3 is built from 15 residues. CDR3 sequence reads: CASSPRTGGGYGYTF. The CDR3 nucleotides are TGTGCCAGTAGTCCGAGGACAGGGGGAGGGTATGGCTACACCTTC.

This chain connects TRBV30 to TRBJ2-5; 11 bases match TRBD1. Trimming took 3 bases from V and 7 from J; bases not matched to a gene: 13. The CDR3 is 16 amino acids. Germline values: CDR1 GTSNPN, CDR2 SVGIG (reference sequence). The DNA of the CDR3 is TGTGCCTGGAGCGCATATGGGACAGGGGGGTTCGGGACCCAGTACTTC. Translated: CAWSAYGTGGFGTQYF. The full variable domain, its missing parts supplied by reference TRBV30 and TRBJ2-5, is SQTIHQWPATLVQPVGSPLSLECTVEGTSNPNLYWYRQAAGRGLQLLFYSVGIGQISSEVPQNLSASRPQDRQFILSSKKLLLSDSGFYLCAWSAYGTGGFGTQYFGPGTRLLVL.

This clone was observed a few times. V gene TRBV10-3 combines with J gene TRBJ2-3, with 12 positions matching TRBD2. This CDR3 contains 16 residues. Per the germline V gene, CDR1 is ENHRY and CDR2 is SYGVKD. V lost 5 bases and J lost 3; bases outside the gene matches: 6. In DNA, the CDR3 is TGTGCCATCAGTCGGACTAGCGGGATTAGTACAGATACGCAGTATTTT. Translated, it gives CAISRTSGISTDTQYF.

This clone appeared a few times. The CDR3 is CASSIRRQGYSPLHF. CDR3 nucleotides: TGTGCCAGCAGTATAAGGCGACAGGGATATTCACCCCTCCACTTT. The chain recombines TRBV6-5 with TRBJ1-6; TRBD1 matches at 7 bases. The germline V gene has CDR1 MNHEY and CDR2 SVGAGI. V shed 5 bases and J 8 bases; nucleotides not matched to a gene: 9. The CDR3 runs 15 residues.

The CDR3 region is CASSRDYDNEQFF. For the CDR3, the DNA is TGTGCCAGCAGCCGGGACTACGACAATGAGCAGTTCTTC. The J gene is TRBJ2-1, the V gene TRBV6-5; 7 bases map to TRBD2. Germline V CDR1 and CDR2: MNHEY, SVGAGI. CDR3 length: 13 amino acids. J lost 5 bases, V lost 6 bases, and 4 bases had no gene match.

The gene calls are TRBV30 and TRBJ1-1; 7 bases line up with TRBD1. Germline-derived CDR1 and CDR2 are GTSNPN and SVGIG (reference sequence). The CDR3 consists of 12 residues. After removal of 4 bases from V and 1 base from J, the junction contained 0 bases not matched to a gene. The chain's CDR3 is CAWTGGNTEAFF. CDR3 in DNA: TGTGCCTGGACAGGGGGGAACACTGAAGCTTTCTTT.

The chain joins TRBV12-3 or TRBV12-4 to TRBJ2-1; 10 nucleotides align to TRBD2. V trimming: 5 bases; J trimming: 15 bases; junction bases outside the gene matches: 10. The CDR3 is made up of 13 amino acids. CDR3 coding DNA: TGTGCCAGCAGTGGACTAGCGGACTCCTTGATGTTCTTC. It encodes CASSGLADSLMFF.

V usage is TRBV19 and J usage is TRBJ1-4; D remains unclear. The germline V gene encodes CDR1 LNHDA and CDR2 SQIVND (reference sequence). The V gene lost 5 bases and the J gene lost 4 bases, with 8 bases spanning the gap. The CDR3 contains 13 residues. CDR3 nucleotide sequence: TGTGCCAGTAGTGCTTCGGGTAATGAAAAACTGTTTTTT. Translating gives CASSASGNEKLFF.

V gene TRBV9 combines with J gene TRBJ1-6, with D unclear. CDR1 and CDR2 from the germline V gene are SGDLS and YYNGEE. V was pared by 1 base and J by 6 bases, with 5 bases between. The CDR3 is 13 amino acids. CDR3 amino acids: CASSVLVNSPLHF. CDR3 nucleotide sequence: TGTGCCAGCAGCGTATTAGTTAATTCACCCCTCCACTTT.

This chain connects TRBV2 to TRBJ1-6; 7 bases align to TRBD1. The CDR3 is made up of 19 amino acids. J lost 0 bases, V lost 5 bases, and 13 bases had no gene match. Germline CDR1 and CDR2: SNHLY and FYNNEI. The CDR3 DNA follows: TGTGCCAGCAGTCTTAAGGGGGCCGCAGACAGCTCCTATAATTCACCCCTCCACTTT. Amino acids: CASSLKGAADSSYNSPLHF.

In nucleotides, the CDR3 is TGTGCCAGCGGAGGGGTGGGTACAGATACGCAGTATTTT. It is translated as CASGGVGTDTQYF. This chain connects TRBV2 to TRBJ2-3, with D possibly TRBD2 on 6 matching bases. Germline assignment: CDR1 SNHLY and CDR2 FYNNEI. V lost 8 bases, J lost 3 bases, and 12 bases lay in between. This CDR3 contains 13 residues.

This clone was counted a few times. CDR3 loop: CASKGDYGELFF. The CDR3 bases are TGTGCCAGCAAGGGGGACTACGGGGAACTGTTTTTT. This chain links TRBV2 with TRBJ1-4; TRBD1 might be the D (6 bases). This CDR3 region has 12 residues. Germline assignment: CDR1 SNHLY and CDR2 FYNNEI. Deletions cut 7 bases from V and 12 bases from J, with 15 bases between.